The rows below give T cell receptor beta chains drawn from one sample of a study of monozygotic twins with inflammatory bowel disease. TCRdb reworked the 5' RACE reads into one entry per CDR3 protein, no DNA. Across around 450,000 distinct CDR3 sequences, the top ten clones capture 2% to 3% of the sample. Sequences were obtained from blood. Every receptor here comes from a human donor with ulcerative colitis or Crohn's disease, or a healthy co-twin of an affected twin (not recorded which). Both conserved end residues are part of each CDR3.

V: TRBV20-1
J: TRBJ2-7
CDR3: CSASSRGPREQYF

V: TRBV2
J: TRBJ1-5
CDR3: CASSEGKGAQPQHF

V: TRBV20-1
J: TRBJ1-4
CDR3: CSAIGDSGEKLFF

V: TRBV5-1
J: TRBJ1-2
CDR3: CASSPAGFDGYTF

V: TRBV7-2
J: TRBJ2-5
CDR3: CASSLVDRGKTQYF

V: TRBV10-3
J: TRBJ2-6
CDR3: CAISRDGGLSGANVLTF

V: TRBV3-1
J: TRBJ2-3
CDR3: CASSQGMTHTDTQYF

V: TRBV5-4
J: TRBJ2-2
CDR3: CASRRDRAGTGELFF

V: TRBV30
J: TRBJ1-2
CDR3: CAWSVGQGFGYTF

V: TRBV7-9
J: TRBJ2-3
CDR3: CASSLVGAGVSDTQYF

V: TRBV7-2
J: TRBJ2-5
CDR3: CASTDFLGGTQYF

V: TRBV7-9
J: TRBJ2-5
CDR3: CASSLAGTAGSQYF

V: TRBV4-3
J: TRBJ1-2
CDR3: CASSTGDYGYTF

V: TRBV7-9
J: TRBJ2-1
CDR3: CASSADSGGRYNEQFF

V: TRBV2
J: TRBJ1-5
CDR3: CASSLSRVTNQPQHF

V: TRBV7-9
J: TRBJ2-2
CDR3: CASSFTSTNTGELFF

V: TRBV7-9
J: TRBJ1-1
CDR3: CASSFGSPQAFF

V: TRBV7-6
J: TRBJ1-1
CDR3: CASSPPLLAFF

V: TRBV5-1
J: TRBJ2-7
CDR3: CASSSLPGQGYEQYF

V: TRBV12-3/TRBV12-4
J: TRBJ1-1
CDR3: CASSFRTGASKLNTEAFF

V: TRBV5-1
J: TRBJ2-2
CDR3: CASSLEGGTGELFF

V: TRBV7-2
J: TRBJ2-2
CDR3: CASSSRLGYGDTGELFF

V: TRBV19
J: TRBJ1-5
CDR3: CASSIITMGNQPQHF

V: TRBV24-1
J: TRBJ1-1
CDR3: CATSAKNRGNTEAFF

V: TRBV19
J: TRBJ2-4
CDR3: CASTSVGGAKNIQYF

V: TRBV7-2
J: TRBJ1-5
CDR3: CASSLLGANQPQHF

V: TRBV23-1
J: TRBJ2-3
CDR3: CASSHRTGGDSSTDTQYF

V: TRBV19
J: TRBJ2-2
CDR3: CASDAPDTGELFF

V: TRBV6-5
J: TRBJ2-7
CDR3: CASGAGTTYEQYF

V: TRBV5-1
J: TRBJ2-7
CDR3: CASSPGTQAYEQYF

V: TRBV28
J: TRBJ1-5
CDR3: CASDGGNQPQHF

V: TRBV28
J: TRBJ2-7
CDR3: CASRPGQASYEQYF

V: TRBV7-3
J: TRBJ2-3
CDR3: CASSSEGRTDTQYF

V: TRBV29-1
J: TRBJ1-4
CDR3: CSVLGQGASNEKLFF

V: TRBV7-2
J: TRBJ1-1
CDR3: CASSLRDRGRHAAFF

V: TRBV25-1
J: TRBJ1-2
CDR3: CASSDLGAQGTYGYTF

V: TRBV5-6
J: TRBJ2-1
CDR3: CASSFGALPNEQFF

V: TRBV12-3/TRBV12-4
J: TRBJ2-3
CDR3: CASSAGTLADTQYF

V: TRBV2
J: TRBJ2-2
CDR3: CASSGDSSNTGELFF

V: TRBV7-2
J: TRBJ2-2
CDR3: CASSLAQPGLAQGELFF

V: TRBV5-1
J: TRBJ2-7
CDR3: CASHTVSYEQYF

V: TRBV5-4
J: TRBJ2-7
CDR3: CASSFRGSANEQYF

V: TRBV24-1
J: TRBJ2-1
CDR3: CATSDLDGNNEQFF

V: TRBV9
J: TRBJ2-1
CDR3: CASSVGPGGSYNEQFF

V: TRBV4-1
J: TRBJ2-5
CDR3: CASSQVAGGETQYF

V: TRBV9
J: TRBJ2-3
CDR3: CASSVMARDTQYF

V: TRBV19
J: TRBJ1-5
CDR3: CASSSAGPGRGNQPQHF

V: TRBV7-2
J: TRBJ2-1
CDR3: CASSLTRESEQFF

V: TRBV11-2
J: TRBJ2-4
CDR3: CASSLDRIRPHF

V: TRBV3-1
J: TRBJ1-2
CDR3: CASSQGTGWNGYTF

V: TRBV20-1
J: TRBJ2-1
CDR3: CSARRSRNEQFF

V: TRBV5-1
J: TRBJ2-2
CDR3: CASTAGGLTGELFF

V: TRBV18
J: TRBJ2-1
CDR3: CASSPGTLSHNEQFF

V: TRBV10-3
J: TRBJ1-1
CDR3: CAISESEGREAFF